This TCR beta chain emerged from a study of T cells after yellow fever vaccination (dated by TCRdb to about 2019). Broadly, across the study: The SMART-Seq v4 Ultra Low Input RNA kit was used to prepare libraries from fractions with low cell numbers. To follow T-cell clones before and after both primary and booster YFV17D yellow fever vaccination, bulk TCR alpha and beta repertoires underwent longitudinal sequencing. Two healthy male donors, one aged 18 to 30 and one aged 30 to 40 years, made up the cohort. Blood was collected at multiple timepoints before and after primary and secondary immunization, and bulk PBMC replicates and cell subsets were isolated.

This clonotype was seen a few times. What this receptor recognizes is not known. One base away there is no much larger clone; base qualities are not given. Broad study findings and their caveats: The secondary T-cell response was weaker than the primary response but faster, peaking on day 5 instead of day 15. Because abundant contaminating clonotypes from the bulk population could be contained in FACS-sorted repertoires, computational filtering was required. Because only a couple of donors were included in the study, the extent to which the findings can be generalized is limited. A small fraction of clonotypes showed up in both the CD4 and CD8 compartments, probably as a result of convergent recombination. After the booster, most of the clones that had expanded following primary vaccination were detected again (around 97% of CD4 and 85% to 90% of CD8), which suggests that memory was broadly maintained.

The sample's treatment or condition, from its label and the paper: live attenuated yellow fever vaccine strain. At each blood-draw timepoint, two biological replicates of bulk PBMCs were obtained. PBMCs were isolated from peripheral blood using a standard Ficoll-Paque protocol. TriZol was used to extract RNA from bulk PBMCs, from CD4 and CD8 fractions, and from dextramer-positive and dextramer-negative fractions. The germline ends are 15 bases apart after V is trimmed by 5 bases and J by 4 bases. Spanning cysteine to phenylalanine, the CDR3 consists of 14 amino acids. Of all the DNA, just the CDR3 is kept, 42 bases in frame from base 1. Via the germline V gene, CDR1 is SGHTA and CDR2 FQGNSA. The sequencing machine was an Illumina NovaSeq 6000. TCR cDNA was synthesized by 5'RACE template switching, through which a universal primer site and unique molecular identifiers were introduced. Priming of cDNA synthesis was performed from both the TCR alpha and TCR beta constant segments. Library amplification used two PCR steps, and the second PCR step added sample barcodes and sequencing adapters. Sequencing of libraries was done on Illumina HiSeq 2500 (2x100 bp) or NovaSeq (2x150 bp). From the authors' description of their analysis: Reads were demultiplexed and collapsed into UMI consensus sequences with MIGEC, and V(D)J alignment was performed with MiXCR. Using edgeR on replicate PBMC samples, clonotypes were called vaccine-responding if FDR was below 0.01 and the log2 fold change was above 5 up to day 15. Bulk clonotypes were assigned CD4 or CD8 identity according to which sequenced CD4 or CD8 repertoire held them at higher abundance. The public reads were reanalyzed by TCRdb: fastp trimming at Q25, MiXCR alignment, in-frame beta chains only. All rows with the same CDR3 protein become a single entry with the most common DNA and genes. TCRdb assigned the V and J calls; the authors' analysis was not used. Across this sample there are about 310,000 distinct CDR3 sequences, with approximately 3.8% seen only once. The ten largest clones represent around 22% of the sample.

The chain employs TRBV7-2 and TRBJ2-7, with no D gene named confidently. The sequence came from a man aged 18 to 30 who received the YFV17D yellow fever vaccine. The material sequenced was PBMCs, taken on the day of the yellow fever booster vaccination. The sequenced DNA is TGTGCCAGCAGCATTACAGCTCCTGGATACGAGCAGTACTTC. Translated, it gives CASSITAPGYEQYF.